This TCR beta chain is from a study of identifying expanded T cells in peripheral blood. Findings of the study overall: Variance in clone template counts between two-week samples significantly increased with total template count across all healthy donors.

Trimming cost V 9 bases and J 9 bases, with 24 bases left between them. CDR3 size: 15 residues. Germline V gene lookup returns CDR1 LNHDA and CDR2 SQIVND (reference sequence). Turning to this clone: Its antigen is undetermined.

This table comes from immunoSEQ multiplex PCR, and its TCRdb copy is limited to in-frame clones, with some not included. The data hold 55,000 to 80,000 clones, with over 75% observed a single time. Sequenced material: blood. This chain joins TRBV19 and TRBJ2-4; a weak D match, TRBD1 (7 bases). This clonotype was obtained from a person between 18 and 75 years old in good health. CDR3 bases: TGTGCCAGCTCTCCTCGGGGCAGGGGGGTTAGCATTCAGTACTTC. Residues: CASSPRGRGVSIQYF.